There are many counts of the clone carrying this T cell receptor beta chain. This sample was included in a study of T-cell reconstitution after alpha-beta-depleted transplantation in children. Researchers prepared the TCRbeta library using unique molecular identifiers, the study reports. MiXCR was run by TCRdb on the PCR reads, yielding one entry per CDR3 protein. The repertoire holds hundreds of thousands of distinct CDR3 sequences, with around 13% as singletons. Germline lookup yields CDR1 SGHRS and CDR2 YFSETQ. The CDR3 length is 16 residues. V lost 0 bases and J lost 4; bases outside the gene matches: 6.

The source was PBMCs, collected before TCRalphabeta/CD19-depleted stem cell transplant. J is TRBJ2-1 and V is TRBV5-1, with 8 bases fitting TRBD1. The sequence was obtained from a girl between 2 and 10 years old with congenital amegakaryocytic thrombocytopenia, due to receive a stem cell transplant. CDR3 amino acids: CASSLGQGWRYNEQFF. CDR3 sequence (DNA): TGCGCCAGCAGCTTGGGACAGGGGTGGAGATACAATGAGCAGTTCTTC.